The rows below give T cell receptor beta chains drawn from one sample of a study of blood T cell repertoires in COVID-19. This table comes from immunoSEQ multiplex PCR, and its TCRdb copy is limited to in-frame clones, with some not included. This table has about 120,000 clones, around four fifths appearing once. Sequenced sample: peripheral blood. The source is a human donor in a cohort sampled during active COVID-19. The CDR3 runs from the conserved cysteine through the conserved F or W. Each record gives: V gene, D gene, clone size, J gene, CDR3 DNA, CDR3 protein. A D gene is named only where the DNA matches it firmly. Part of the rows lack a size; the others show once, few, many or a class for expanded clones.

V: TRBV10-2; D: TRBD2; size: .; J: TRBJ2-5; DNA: TGCGCCACCCAGCAGGTAGCGGGGGGGCAAGAGACCCAGTACTTC; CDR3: CATQQVAGGQETQYF
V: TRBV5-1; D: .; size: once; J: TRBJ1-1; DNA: TGCGCCAGCAAAAGCGGGACTGTGAACACTGAAGCTTTCTTT; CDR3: CASKSGTVNTEAFF
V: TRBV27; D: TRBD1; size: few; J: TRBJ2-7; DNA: TGTGCCAGCAGTTTGGACAGGGGGACCTACGAGCAGTACTTC; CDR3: CASSLDRGTYEQYF
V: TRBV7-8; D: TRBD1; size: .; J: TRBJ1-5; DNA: TGTGCCAGCAGCCGACAGGGTAATGGACGCCAGCCCCAGCATTTT; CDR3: CASSRQGNGRQPQHF
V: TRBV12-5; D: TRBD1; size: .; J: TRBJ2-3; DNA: TGTGCTAGTGGTTTAGAACGGGGACAGGGAACAGATACGCAGTATTTT; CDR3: CASGLERGQGTDTQYF
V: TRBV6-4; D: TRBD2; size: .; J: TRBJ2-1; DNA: TGTGCCAGCAGCCTTGTTAGCGGGGGGAGAGGGTCTCAGTACAATGAGCAGTTCTTC; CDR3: CASSLVSGGRGSQYNEQFF
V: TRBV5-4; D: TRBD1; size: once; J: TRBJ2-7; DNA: TGTGCCAGCAGCAGAGGCGGGACAGGGGCCTTACACGAGCAGTACTTC; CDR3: CASSRGGTGALHEQYF
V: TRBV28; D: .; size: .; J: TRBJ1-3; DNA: TGTGCCAGCAGTTTAAGGCGGAACACCATATATTTT; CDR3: CASSLRRNTIYF
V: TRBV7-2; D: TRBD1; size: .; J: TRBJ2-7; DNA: TGTGCCAGCAGTTACAACAGGGACAGAGATACGTACTTC; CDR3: CASSYNRDRDTYF
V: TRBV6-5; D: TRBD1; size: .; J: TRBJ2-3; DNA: TGTGCCAGCAGTTTACAGGGGGCTGGTAGCACAGATACGCAGTATTTT; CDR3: CASSLQGAGSTDTQYF
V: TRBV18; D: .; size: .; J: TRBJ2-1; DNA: TGTGCCAGCTCCTCGGCCGGGGGACTGGCCCACAATGAGCAGTTCTTC; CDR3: CASSSAGGLAHNEQFF